This is a list of T cell receptor beta chains from one sample in a study of early T cells in non-severe SARS-CoV-2 infection. TCRdb redid the calling of the 5' RACE reads with MiXCR, one entry per CDR3 protein. The sample records more than 65,000 distinct CDR3 sequences, around 14% being singletons. The sample taken for sequencing was whole blood. The receptors were gathered from an adult who was a healthcare worker with PCR-confirmed SARS-CoV-2 infection or an uninfected control (not recorded which). Each CDR3 is given without its conserved first and last residue. A D gene is named only where the DNA matches it firmly. Size tells how often a clone was seen (once, few, many) or the class of an expanded clone, and some rows leave it out.

V	size	J	D	CDR3
TRBV6-5	few	TRBJ2-3	TRBD1	ASRSGQAADTQY
TRBV6-6	-	TRBJ1-1	-	ASSYWGTEAF
TRBV4-1	many	TRBJ1-4	-	ASSQTPSKGKLF
TRBV3-1	-	TRBJ1-2	-	ASSQDFVGVPT
TRBV19	few	TRBJ2-2	-	ASSTGRPNTGELF
TRBV13	few	TRBJ2-2	TRBD1	ASSSRSGTGVNTGELF
TRBV9	many	TRBJ2-7	TRBD2	ASSVAAGGPHEQY
TRBV24-1	-	TRBJ2-3	-	ASSGDSTDTQY
TRBV24-1	many	TRBJ2-5	-	ATSDLGREETQY
TRBV18	few	TRBJ1-1	-	ASSPGRPWVGTEAF
TRBV7-2	-	TRBJ2-3	TRBD2	ASSSGLAGDTQY
TRBV11-2	many	TRBJ1-6	-	ASSSGGYKNSPLH
TRBV2	few	TRBJ1-5	-	ASRSNRDNQPQH
TRBV6-5	-	TRBJ2-4	TRBD2	ASSYGGGAGNIQY
TRBV9	many	TRBJ1-2	-	ASTPGGGFGYT
TRBV7-9	-	TRBJ2-3	-	ASSSGTTGGDTQY
TRBV3-1	few	TRBJ2-3	TRBD2	ASSQDRVGLGTDTQY
TRBV24-1	many	TRBJ2-1	TRBD1	ATSEDRGILQQF
TRBV29-1	-	TRBJ2-3	-	SVEGSGSTDTQY
TRBV21-1	many	TRBJ1-1	-	ASSKEERRKTEAF